This T cell receptor (beta chain) was recorded in a study of blood T cells in healthy people across ages. The second PCR ran about 6 to 12 cycles with a sample-barcoded 5' primer and J-beta primers. One entry per CDR3 protein results from TCRdb running MiXCR on the 5' RACE reads. The sample has 700,000 or so distinct CDR3 sequences; about 24% are singletons. This clonotype originated in an older man in good health. The source material was blood.

The CDR3 loop is CASSSPLAGGVTDTQYF. In DNA form, the CDR3 reads TGTGCCAGCAGTTCCCCTCTGGCGGGGGGGGTAACAGATACGCAGTATTTT. This rearrangement joins TRBV27 to TRBJ2-3; 9 bases match TRBD2. Germline CDR1 reads MNHEY; CDR2 reads SMNVEV (reference sequence). Trimming took 4 bases from V and 3 from J; bases not matched to a gene: 11. This CDR3 contains 17 residues.